These 16 T cell receptor beta chains came from one sample sequenced in a study of blood T cell repertoires in COVID-19. Clones were read by immunoSEQ multiplex PCR, and TCRdb kept only the in-frame ones, dropping some. The sample consists of 97,000 or so clones, 70% to 90% of them appearing once. The sequencing sample was made of peripheral blood. Receptors were obtained from a man between 45 and 60 years old with active COVID-19.

This clone has a single count. The gene calls are TRBV30 and TRBJ2-7; a weak D match, TRBD2 (6 bases). This CDR3 is 14 amino acids long. The ends were cut back, 5 bases at V and 4 bases at J, with 18 bases in the middle. Germline V gene data show CDR1 as GTSNPN and CDR2 as SVGIG (reference sequence). The CDR3 DNA reads TGTGCCTGGGGGCCTGGGGAGGAGGTATACGAGCAGTACTTC. Amino acid sequence: CAWGPGEEVYEQYF. Complete variable domain (other parts from reference TRBV30 and TRBJ2-7): SQTIHQWPATLVQPVGSPLSLECTVEGTSNPNLYWYRQAAGRGLQLLFYSVGIGQISSEVPQNLSASRPQDRQFILSSKKLLLSDSGFYLCAWGPGEEVYEQYFGPGTRLTVT.

The genes are TRBV6-5 and TRBJ2-1; perhaps TRBD2 as D (5 bases). The CDR3 length is 15 residues. The V gene lost 6 bases and the J gene lost 0 bases, with 12 bases spanning the gap. Per the germline V gene, CDR1 is MNHEY and CDR2 is SVGAGI. The CDR3 nucleotides read TGTGCCAGCAGCCCGGGGTACAGCTCCTACAATGAGCAGTTCTTC. Amino acid sequence: CASSPGYSSYNEQFF.

The J gene is TRBJ2-5, the V gene TRBV7-9, with TRBD2 matching 14 bases. Germline V CDR1 and CDR2: SEHNR, FQNEAQ (reference sequence). After removal of 6 bases from V and 5 bases from J, the junction contained 5 bases not matched to a gene. The CDR3 loop spans 15 amino acids. The CDR3 coding sequence is TGTGCCAGCAGGCCGGGACTAGCGGGGGTTGAGACCCAGTACTTC. Its protein product is CASRPGLAGVETQYF. The variable domain in full, completed from reference TRBV7-9 and TRBJ2-5, reads DTGVSQNPRHKITKRGQNVTFRCDPISEHNRLYWYRQTLGQGPEFLTYFQNEAQLEKSRLLSDRFSAERPKGSFSTLEIQRTEQGDSAMYLCASRPGLAGVETQYFGPGTRLLVL.

The J gene is TRBJ2-3, the V gene TRBV5-6; 13 bases fit TRBD2. Trimming took 2 bases from V and 4 from J; bases not matched to a gene: 4. The CDR3 length is 16 residues. The germline CDR1 and CDR2 sequences are SGHDT and YYEEEE. The CDR3 region has the DNA TGTGCCAGCAGCTTCACTAGCGGGGGGGCCCCAGATACGCAGTATTTT. This encodes CASSFTSGGAPDTQYF. Full variable domain (missing parts from reference TRBV5-6 and TRBJ2-3): DAGVTQSPTHLIKTRGQQVTLRCSPKSGHDTVSWYQQALGQGPQFIFQYYEEEERQRGNFPDRFSGHQFPNYSSELNVNALLLGDSALYLCASSFTSGGAPDTQYFGPGTRLTVL.

The rearrangement joins TRBV5-4 to TRBJ1-2; a weak D match, TRBD1 (5 bases). V was shortened by 7 bases and J by 5 bases, with 15 bases between the two germline ends. Germline loops: CDR1 SGHNT, CDR2 YYREEE (reference sequence). This CDR3 is built from 13 residues. The CDR3 region is CASGEGMAYGYTF. The CDR3, as DNA: TGTGCCAGCGGGGAGGGGATGGCATATGGCTACACCTTC.

This clone is medium-sized within its sample. The V gene is TRBV6-2 or TRBV6-3, the J gene TRBJ2-7; 12 bases line up with TRBD1. The CDR3 sequence is 16 residues long. CDR1 MNHEY and CDR2 SVGEGT come from the germline V gene. J was trimmed by 3 bases and V by 3 bases; bases with no gene match: 6. The CDR3 DNA reads TGTGCCAGCAGTTATATGGGACAGGGGGCGAACTACGAGCAGTACTTC. Its protein product is CASSYMGQGANYEQYF.

This chain joins TRBV7-9 and TRBJ1-1; D possibly corresponds to TRBD1 (5 bases). Looked up from germline, CDR1 is SEHNR and CDR2 is FQNEAQ (reference sequence). V was trimmed by 4 bases and J by 5 bases, leaving 11 bases between them. The CDR3 spans 13 residues. The CDR3 nucleotides read TGTGCCAGCAGCTCGCAACGGGGGACTGAAGCTTTCTTT. Encoded protein: CASSSQRGTEAFF.

This sequence joins TRBV29-1 and TRBJ1-6, with D possibly matching TRBD1 (5 bases). There are 13 residues in the CDR3. CDR1 is SQVTM and CDR2 is ANQGSEA in the germline V gene. Deletions cut 6 bases from V and 8 bases from J, with 14 bases between. The CDR3 loop reads CSVSQGWDSPLHF. The CDR3 coding sequence is TGCAGCGTGTCTCAGGGTTGGGATTCACCCCTCCACTTT.

This chain links TRBV11-2 with TRBJ1-1; no definite D call. Trimming left V 2 bases short and J 2 bases short, with 9 bases between. Germline CDR1 SGHAT, CDR2 FQNNGV. The CDR3 is 14 amino acids. The CDR3 coding sequence is TGTGCCAGCAGCTTACTACAGCCAAACACTGAAGCTTTCTTT. This codes for CASSLLQPNTEAFF.

V is TRBV5-5 and J is TRBJ2-6; maybe TRBD1 (5 bases). V was shortened by 3 bases and J by 0 bases, with 13 bases between the two germline ends. Germline V lookup: CDR1 SGHKS, CDR2 YYEKEE (reference sequence). The CDR3 covers 17 residues. CDR3 DNA sequence: TGTGCCAGCAGCTCTTACCTTACAGGCTCTGGGGCCAACGTCCTGACTTTC. Its protein product is CASSSYLTGSGANVLTF. Combining the CDR3 with reference TRBV5-5 and TRBJ2-6 gives the whole variable domain DAGVTQSPTHLIKTRGQQVTLRCSPISGHKSVSWYQQVLGQGPQFIFQYYEKEERGRGNFPDRFSARQFPNYSSELNVNALLLGDSALYLCASSSYLTGSGANVLTFGAGSRLTVL.

In the case of this clone: The junction and the germline gene differ at one end; a read error may be behind it. The CDR3: CASSPGNTGELFF. The CDR3, as DNA: TGTGCTAGCAGCCCAGGGAACACCGGGGAGCTGTTTTTT. The V call is TRBV7-7, the J call TRBJ2-2; the D is unclear. In germline, CDR1 is SSHAT, CDR2 FNYEAQ (reference sequence). The CDR3 spans 13 residues.

The chain links TRBV30 to TRBJ1-3; TRBD1 is a possible D gene (5 bases). Germline values: CDR1 GTSNPN, CDR2 SVGIG (reference sequence). V was trimmed by 3 bases and J by 0 bases, leaving 6 bases between them. The CDR3 consists of 13 residues. The CDR3 DNA is TGTGCCTGGAGAGGGGACTCTGGAAACACCATATATTTT. This sequence encodes CAWRGDSGNTIYF.

The chain joins TRBV6-5 to TRBJ1-1, with D unclear. Trimming pared 6 bases from V and 1 base from J, leaving 12 bases between. CDR3 length equals 14 residues. Germline V gives CDR1 MNHEY, CDR2 SVGAGI. The CDR3 DNA sequence: TGTGCCAGCAGCCGGGATAGCTGGAACACTGAAGCTTTCTTT. Protein: CASSRDSWNTEAFF.

The V call is TRBV5-6, the J call TRBJ1-4, with D maybe TRBD1 (6 bases). This CDR3 has 14 residues. Between the trimmed V and J ends, which lost 5 bases and 7 bases, there was a span of 15 bases. Germline lookup yields CDR1 SGHDT and CDR2 YYEEEE. Written as DNA, the CDR3 is TGTGCCAGCAGGGAACAGGGCGTGGCTGAAAAACTGTTTTTT. It translates to CASREQGVAEKLFF.

The rearrangement links TRBV6-1 to TRBJ1-6, with D tentatively TRBD1 (5 bases). The CDR3 covers 14 residues. CDR1 MNHNS and CDR2 SASEGT come from the germline V gene. V shed 2 bases and J shed 10 bases, with 12 bases lying between them. The CDR3 reads CASSELGQGSPLHF. The CDR3 DNA sequence: TGTGCCAGCAGTGAACTGGGGCAAGGATCACCCCTCCACTTT.

The J gene is TRBJ2-3, the V gene TRBV7-2; weak D call: TRBD1 (6 bases). This CDR3 has 13 amino acids. With 1 base removed from V and 7 bases from J, the gap between germline ends came to 9 bases. The germline V gene has CDR1 SGHTA and CDR2 FQGNSA. The DNA of the CDR3 is TGTGCCAGCAGCTTAGGGACAGTTAATACGCAGTATTTT. It encodes CASSLGTVNTQYF.